Following are 9 T cell receptor beta chains from one sample sequenced in a study of blood T cells in healthy people across ages. Alongside a J-beta primer mix, a sample-barcoded 5' primer served in a second PCR lasting roughly 6 to 12 cycles. TCRdb ran MiXCR on the 5' RACE reads and lists one entry per CDR3 protein. The table lists roughly 680,000 distinct CDR3 sequences, around half of them singletons. The sequencing input was blood. The source is an older woman in good health.

Points on this clonotype: A much larger clone differs from this one at a single base, so this may be a read error. This chain joins TRBV24-1 and TRBJ2-5, with 12 bases aligning to TRBD2. V shed 6 bases and J 7 bases; nucleotides not matched to a gene: 8. The V gene's germline CDR1 is KGHDR and CDR2 SFDVKD. The CDR3 consists of 15 residues. CDR3 loop: CATSPSGRAEGTQYF. Written as DNA, the CDR3 is TGTGCCACCAGTCCTAGCGGGAGGGCAGAAGGGACCCAGTACTTC.

The V gene is TRBV20-1, the J gene TRBJ2-7, with D perhaps given as TRBD1 or TRBD2 (5 bases each). The CDR3 is made up of 13 amino acids. With 5 bases removed from V and 0 bases from J, the gap between germline ends came to 11 bases. CDR1 DFQATT and CDR2 SNEGSKA come from the germline V gene (reference sequence). The CDR3 is CSAHTGLSYEQYF. DNA for the CDR3: TGCAGTGCTCATACAGGACTCTCCTACGAGCAGTACTTC.

This clonotype was observed a few times. The chain uses TRBV24-1 and TRBJ1-2; unclear D gene. This CDR3 comprises 13 residues. From germline, CDR1 is KGHDR and CDR2 SFDVKD. Between the trimmed V and J ends, which lost 5 bases and 4 bases, there was a span of 10 bases. In nucleotides, the CDR3 is TGTGCCACCAGTGCGGGGTCGCGCTATGGCTACACCTTC. It translates to CATSAGSRYGYTF.

In this sample, this clonotype turned up a few times. The rearrangement links TRBV28 to TRBJ1-2; TRBD1 aligns across 9 bases. The CDR3 spans 17 residues. Germline loops: CDR1 MDHEN, CDR2 SYDVKM. Losses at the gene ends were 1 base for V and 3 bases for J; bases not matched to a gene: 9. CDR3 amino acids: CASSLSIRRDRDYGYTF. CDR3 DNA sequence: TGTGCCAGCAGTTTATCTATCCGCCGGGACAGGGACTATGGCTACACCTTC.

A few counts support this clonotype. The J gene is TRBJ1-4, the V gene TRBV10-3; 7 nucleotides line up with TRBD1. Trimming removed 2 bases from V and 4 bases from J; junction bases left unmatched: 1. CDR3 size: 14 residues. Germline lookup yields CDR1 ENHRY and CDR2 SYGVKD. CDR3 protein: CAISEGQVNEKLFF. The CDR3 coding sequence is TGTGCCATCAGTGAGGGACAGGTTAATGAAAAACTGTTTTTT.

This chain connects TRBV11-2 to TRBJ2-7; D tentatively fits TRBD1 or TRBD2 (6 bases each). The ends were cut back, 5 bases at V and 3 bases at J, with 26 bases in the middle. The length of the CDR3 is 18 residues. Germline lookup yields CDR1 SGHAT and CDR2 FQNNGV. DNA for the CDR3: TGTGCCAGCAGCCTGAACTATGACGGGGGCCAATCCAACTACGAGCAGTACTTC. Amino acid sequence: CASSLNYDGGQSNYEQYF.

This clonotype occurred a few times. This rearrangement joins TRBV6-2 or TRBV6-3 to TRBJ1-5, with D uncertain. CDR3 length equals 14 residues. Germline CDR1 is MNHEY and CDR2 is SVGEGT. V lost 5 bases, J lost 3 bases, and 11 bases lay in between. The CDR3: CASSPTTVNQPQHF. CDR3 nucleotides: TGTGCCAGCAGTCCCACGACGGTCAATCAGCCCCAGCATTTT.

Only a few counts were recorded for this clonotype. The rearrangement uses TRBV4-2 and TRBJ2-1; D is uncertain. Germline V lookup: CDR1 LGHNA, CDR2 YNFKEQ. Trimming left V 5 bases short and J 6 bases short, with 14 bases between. The CDR3 runs 14 residues. In DNA, the CDR3 is TGTGCCAGCAGCTCAAGAGGCTTATCCAATGAGCAGTTCTTC. This codes for CASSSRGLSNEQFF.

This clonotype was counted only a few times. V gene TRBV10-3 combines with J gene TRBJ2-5, with D perhaps TRBD2 (6 bases). V lost 6 bases to trimming and J lost 3 bases, with 17 bases between them. CDR1 is ENHRY, CDR2 SYGVKD, per germline. The CDR3 spans 15 residues. Here the CDR3 reads CAIRDRRGLEETQYF. The CDR3 DNA reads TGTGCCATCAGAGACCGTCGGGGACTCGAAGAGACCCAGTACTTC.